The entry below describes one TCR beta chain. Its antigen remains undetermined. Per-base qualities were not stored, and no clone one base away is much larger. Preparation of the library involved the immunoSEQ multiplex PCR assay. T cell repertoires were profiled by deep sequencing of rearranged TCR beta loci, alongside multiparametric flow cytometry. TCRdb limited this immuneACCESS table to in-frame rearrangements with V and J called. A share of clones is missing; checked studies link under half to unresolved V genes, and the rest is unexplained. Within this sample are 30,000 to 35,000 clones, with about 91% of them counted one time only. 6.5% to 8% of the sample is in the top ten clones. This sample is drawn from a study of lymphopenia after photon versus proton radiotherapy (dated by TCRdb to between 2018 and 2021). Background on the whole study: The immunological effects of photon versus proton radiation therapy were compared in patients with gastrointestinal tumors who developed high-grade lymphopenia. A cohort of around 21 patients with gastrointestinal tumors who received either photon or proton therapy and subsequently developed lymphopenia was included. The goal of the study was to describe how the two radiation modalities differ in their effects on the immune system.

Overall study outcomes, separate from this receptor: Relative stability during treatment was observed in proton-treated patients, whereas loss of naive T cells and TCR diversity and gain of effector/memory populations were observed in photon-treated patients. After the lymphocyte count nadir, oligoclonal expansion, especially of CD8+ Temra cells, was observed in photon-treated repertoires, and the drop in diversity was driven by this expansion. Across the cohort, an inverse correlation was found between a larger post-nadir drop in TCR diversity and overall survival time among patients who died. The authors looked at the survival association only in patients who died, and they framed better survival with proton therapy as a possibility rather than a demonstrated result.

From a lookup of the germline V gene, CDR1 and CDR2 are SNHLY and FYNNEI. Inclusive of the bounding cysteine and phenylalanine, the CDR3 is 14 residues long. This entry keeps only the CDR3 DNA: 42 bases, framed from base 1. V is reduced by 7 bases and J by 2 bases, leaving a spacing of 12 bases between them. This chain is built from TRBV2 and TRBJ1-5, and TRBD1 may be the D gene, going by 5 matching bases. Sequenced here: peripheral blood, sampled from a patient treated with proton-based radiotherapy. The sequence was collected from a woman aged 70-85 years with pancreatic cancer. Some clones in this sample may be carry-over from other donors' samples. In nucleotides, the sequence is TGTGCCAGCACCACAGGTTGGGGCAATCAGCCCCAGCATTTT. This codes for CASTTGWGNQPQHF.